The 18 T cell receptor beta chains presented below share a single source sample, sequenced in a study of blood T cell repertoires in COVID-19. Clones were read by immunoSEQ multiplex PCR, and TCRdb kept only the in-frame ones, dropping some. The repertoire holds around 63,000 clones, with roughly 84% as singletons. Sequencing used peripheral blood. The receptor source for this set is a woman in her 70s with acute or convalescent COVID-19.

The CDR3 region is CATSWGNSGGSAQYF. The CDR3 nucleotides read TGTGCCACCAGCTGGGGGAATAGCGGGGGGTCGGCCCAGTACTTC. V is TRBV15 and J is TRBJ2-5; 10 bases are shared with TRBD2. CDR3 length: 15 residues. Germline V gene sequence: CDR1 LNHNV, CDR2 YYDKDF (reference sequence). V gave up 5 bases and J gave up 9 bases; unmatched junction bases: 12.

This sequence joins TRBV24-1 and TRBJ2-7; 7 positions match TRBD2. The CDR3 extends over 13 amino acids. J was trimmed by 0 bases and V by 9 bases; bases with no gene match: 4. Germline V gene data show CDR1 as KGHDR and CDR2 as SFDVKD. The CDR3 loop reads CATRGVYSYEQYF. In nucleotides, the CDR3 is TGTGCCACCCGGGGGGTTTACTCCTACGAGCAGTACTTC.

The CDR3 nucleotides read TGTGCCAGCAGCCAAGGCGGGGGTATCTCCTACGAGCAGTACTTC. It yields the protein CASSQGGGISYEQYF. The chain is built from TRBV4-2 and TRBJ2-7, with 7 bases matching TRBD2. Germline trimming cut 1 base from V and 0 bases from J; bases unmatched to any gene: 3. The CDR3 is 15 amino acids. CDR1 and CDR2 (germline): LGHNA, YNFKEQ.

The chain employs TRBV7-8 and TRBJ1-3, with D hard to call. CDR3 size: 15 residues. From germline, CDR1 is SGHVS and CDR2 FQNEAQ. The V and J ends lost 2 bases and 0 bases respectively, with 8 bases between them. The CDR3 spells CASSLSGSSGNTIYF. The DNA for the CDR3 is TGTGCCAGCAGCTTAAGCGGGAGCTCTGGAAACACCATATATTTT.

The rearrangement links TRBV18 to TRBJ1-1; D ambiguous. Trimming removed 2 bases from V and 5 bases from J, with 12 bases in between. The CDR3 consists of 14 residues. Per germline, CDR1 KGHSH and CDR2 LQKENI. The CDR3: CASSPIPAGTEAFF. The DNA for the CDR3 is TGTGCCAGCTCACCAATTCCGGCGGGGACTGAAGCTTTCTTT.

For the CDR3, the DNA is TGCGCCAGCAGCTTGGGAGGCGTCCCCACCGGGGAGCTGTTTTTT. Translated, it gives CASSLGGVPTGELFF. V and J are TRBV5-1 and TRBJ2-2; no clear D. Germline CDR1 is SGHRS and CDR2 is YFSETQ. Trimming stripped 0 bases from V and 4 bases from J, with 10 bases between. The CDR3 has 15 residues. The whole variable domain, remainder taken from reference TRBV5-1 and TRBJ2-2, is KAGVTQTPRYLIKTRGQQVTLSCSPISGHRSVSWYQQTPGQGLQFLFEYFSETQRNKGNFPGRFSGRQFSNSRSEMNVSTLELGDSALYLCASSLGGVPTGELFFGEGSRLTVL.

The chain carries TRBV5-1 and TRBJ2-3; 8 positions agree with TRBD1. Trimming took 0 bases from V and 14 from J; bases not matched to a gene: 11. From germline, CDR1 is SGHRS and CDR2 YFSETQ. The CDR3 loop spans 14 amino acids. The CDR3 reads CASSLEIGQGGRYF. DNA for the CDR3: TGCGCCAGCAGCTTGGAAATAGGACAGGGTGGTCGGTATTTT.

This chain connects TRBV5-6 to TRBJ1-1; 7 bases match TRBD1. V was clipped by 3 bases and J by 1 base; unmatched bases: 12. The CDR3 loop spans 17 amino acids. CDR1 SGHDT and CDR2 YYEEEE come from the germline V gene. Written as DNA, the CDR3 is TGTGCCAGCAGCTACTCCGGGACAGTGTTCACGAACACTGAAGCTTTCTTT. It encodes CASSYSGTVFTNTEAFF.

The gene calls are TRBV6-5 and TRBJ1-2; perhaps TRBD1 as D (5 bases). Germline loops: CDR1 MNHEY, CDR2 SVGAGI. The CDR3 loop spans 12 amino acids. The V and J ends lost 6 bases and 1 base respectively, with 6 bases between them. The CDR3 region is CASSQGNYGYTF. In DNA, the CDR3 is TGTGCCAGCAGCCAGGGTAACTATGGCTACACCTTC.

The chain carries TRBV6-1 and TRBJ1-2; 7 bases match TRBD1. V lost 0 bases, J lost 5 bases, and 3 bases stayed unmatched. The CDR3 runs 14 residues. The germline V gene has CDR1 MNHNS and CDR2 SASEGT. The DNA of the CDR3 is TGTGCCAGCAGTGAAGCAGGGGGCAGGTATGGCTACACCTTC. As protein: CASSEAGGRYGYTF.

The V and J genes are TRBV3-1 (or the pseudogene TRBV3-2) and TRBJ2-2; 7 bases line up with TRBD2. V lost 2 bases and J lost 5; bases outside the gene matches: 8. The CDR3 consists of 16 residues. The germline V gene has CDR1 LGHDT and CDR2 YNNKEL (reference sequence). The CDR3 DNA reads as TGTGCCAGCAGCCAACAGCGGACTAGGACAACCGGGGAGCTGTTTTTT. Amino acid sequence: CASSQQRTRTTGELFF.

The chain joins TRBV18 to TRBJ2-2; TRBD1 agrees at 8 bases. Per the germline V gene, CDR1 is KGHSH and CDR2 is LQKENI. V shed 8 bases and J 3 bases; nucleotides not matched to a gene: 5. The CDR3 is 14 residues long. CDR3 region: CASVEQGDTGELFF. CDR3 coding DNA: TGTGCCAGCGTCGAACAGGGGGACACCGGGGAGCTGTTTTTT.

This chain uses TRBV28 with TRBJ1-1; tentative D call: TRBD1 (6 bases). The V gene lost 4 bases and the J gene lost 9 bases, with 18 bases spanning the gap. This CDR3 has 14 residues. Germline lookup yields CDR1 MDHEN and CDR2 SYDVKM. This chain's CDR3 is CASSSTTGGRKAFF. In DNA, the CDR3 is TGTGCCAGCAGTTCAACGACAGGAGGAAGGAAAGCTTTCTTT.

This clone was detected once. V usage is TRBV18 and J usage is TRBJ1-6, with D maybe TRBD1 (6 bases). V lost 2 bases to trimming and J lost 5 bases, with 10 bases between them. CDR1 is KGHSH and CDR2 is LQKENI in the germline V gene. This CDR3 has 15 amino acids. The CDR3 sequence is CASSPGQTNNSPLHF. CDR3 in DNA: TGTGCCAGCTCACCAGGACAGACCAATAATTCACCCCTCCACTTT. The whole variable domain, remainder taken from reference TRBV18 and TRBJ1-6, is NAGVMQNPRHLVRRRGQEARLRCSPMKGHSHVYWYRQLPEEGLKFMVYLQKENIIDESGMPKERFSAEFPKEGPSILRIQQVVRGDSAAYFCASSPGQTNNSPLHFGNGTRLTVT.

This chain joins TRBV3-1 (or the pseudogene TRBV3-2) and TRBJ2-2; 7 nucleotides match TRBD1. The CDR3 consists of 15 residues. Per the germline V gene, CDR1 is LGHDT and CDR2 is YNNKEL (reference sequence). V was pared by 5 bases and J by 5 bases, with 8 bases of the junction left unmatched. CDR3 protein: CASSTRDRSTGELFF. CDR3 nucleotide sequence: TGTGCCAGCAGCACCCGGGACAGATCTACCGGGGAGCTGTTTTTT.

The chain is built from TRBV4-2 and TRBJ1-4; weak D call: TRBD1 (6 bases). CDR3 size: 15 residues. Germline CDR1 is LGHNA and CDR2 is YNFKEQ. V lost 0 bases to trimming and J lost 7 bases, with 12 bases between them. The CDR3 coding sequence is TGTGCCAGCAGCCAAGATTTGACAGGCGGTGAAAAACTGTTTTTT. Encoded protein: CASSQDLTGGEKLFF.

The rearrangement joins TRBV2 to TRBJ1-1; 7 bases agree with TRBD1. V gave up 6 bases and J gave up 5 bases; unmatched junction bases: 9. From germline, CDR1 is SNHLY and CDR2 FYNNEI. CDR3 size: 14 residues. The CDR3 sequence: CASRPRQGTTEAFF. The CDR3, as DNA: TGTGCCAGCAGGCCGAGACAGGGTACGACTGAAGCTTTCTTT.

The rearrangement links TRBV5-1 to TRBJ2-5, with 12 nucleotides matching TRBD2. Trimming took 6 bases from V and 5 from J; bases not matched to a gene: 8. The CDR3 spans 15 residues. CDR1 SGHRS and CDR2 YFSETQ come from the germline V gene. This CDR3 reads CASNLAGGPGETQYF. The CDR3 bases are TGCGCCAGCAACCTAGCGGGGGGGCCAGGGGAGACCCAGTACTTC.